Listed here are 7 T cell receptor beta chains from one sample, sequenced in a study of spatial heterogeneity in lung cancer. Broader study findings: Counts of expanded intratumoral alpha and beta TCRs tracked tumor mutation counts.

TCRdb reprocessed the 5' RACE reads with MiXCR, giving one entry per CDR3 protein. The repertoire holds some 7,000 distinct CDR3 sequences, with more than 13% as singletons. Their specific antigens are unknown. The time point is: sample taken at primary tumor resection. The specimen was lung tumor tissue, collected at surgery. These receptors were taken from a female donor with early-stage non-small cell lung cancer.

By sample fraction, this clonotype is medium-sized. This chain uses TRBV5-6 with TRBJ1-6; D is unresolved. Deletions cut 4 bases from V and 8 bases from J, with 19 bases between. CDR3 length equals 16 residues. CDR1 SGHDT and CDR2 YYEEEE come from the germline V gene. The CDR3 here is CASSPWGRGQDSPLHF. The CDR3, as DNA: TGTGCCAGCAGCCCCTGGGGAAGAGGGCAGGATTCACCCCTCCACTTT.

This clonotype was seen repeatedly, ten times or more. The chain recombines TRBV30 with TRBJ1-3, with D unclear. V was shortened by 0 bases and J by 0 bases, with 9 bases between the two germline ends. Germline V gene data show CDR1 as GTSNPN and CDR2 as SVGIG (reference sequence). CDR3 size: 15 residues. The CDR3 bases are TGTGCCTGGAGTGTCCGAGGTCGCTCTGGAAACACCATATATTTT. Encoded protein: CAWSVRGRSGNTIYF.

This clonotype was picked up many times. The V gene is TRBV12-3 or TRBV12-4, the J gene TRBJ2-2; 10 nucleotides agree with TRBD2. The V segment lost 4 bases and the J segment 7 bases; nucleotides outside the gene matches: 18. The CDR3 runs to 19 residues. In nucleotides, the CDR3 is TGTGCCAGCAGTTCGAAACTACTAGCGGGGACAGCATGGGTCGGGGAGCTGTTTTTT. It codes for CASSSKLLAGTAWVGELFF.

This clonotype was found many times. The chain carries TRBV20-1 and TRBJ2-7; TRBD1 matches 8 bases. The CDR3 extends over 15 amino acids. Germline loops: CDR1 DFQATT, CDR2 SNEGSKA (reference sequence). Losses at the gene ends were 2 bases for V and 3 bases for J; bases not matched to a gene: 9. The CDR3 bases are TGCAGTGCTAGAACAGGGACAGGCCTGCGCTACGAGCAGTACTTC. It yields the protein CSARTGTGLRYEQYF.

This clonotype is labeled medium-sized. V and J are TRBV12-3 or TRBV12-4 and TRBJ2-5, with D perhaps TRBD2 (6 bases). This CDR3 is built from 13 residues. V lost 5 bases, J lost 8 bases, and 15 bases lay in between. DNA of the CDR3: TGTGCCAGCAGTCCTAGCGTCGTCCTTACCCAGTACTTC. Its protein product is CASSPSVVLTQYF.

This clonotype occurred a few times. The J gene is TRBJ2-1, the V gene TRBV5-1; D gene unclear. CDR1 is SGHRS, CDR2 YFSETQ, per germline. This CDR3 has 12 amino acids. The germline V and J ends were trimmed by 4 bases and 10 bases, with 12 bases remaining between them. CDR3 protein: CASSPHPQEQFF. Here the CDR3 DNA reads TGCGCCAGCAGCCCTCACCCGCAGGAGCAGTTCTTC.

The chain carries TRBV10-3 and TRBJ2-7, with D uncertain. Looked up from germline, CDR1 is ENHRY and CDR2 is SYGVKD. This CDR3 has 12 amino acids. V was clipped by 6 bases and J by 3 bases, with 9 bases between them. In DNA, the CDR3 is TGTGCCATCAGCCCAGCAGACTACGAGCAGTACTTC. It specifies CAISPADYEQYF.